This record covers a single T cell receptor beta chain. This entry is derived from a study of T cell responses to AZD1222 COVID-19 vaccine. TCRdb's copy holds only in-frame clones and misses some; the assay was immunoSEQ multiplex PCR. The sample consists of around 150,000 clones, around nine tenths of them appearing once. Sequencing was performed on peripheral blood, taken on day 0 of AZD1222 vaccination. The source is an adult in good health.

The CDR3: CASSFFRRDEKLFF. CDR3 coding DNA: TGCGCCAGCAGCTTTTTTCGCAGGGATGAAAAACTGTTTTTT. The chain combines TRBV5-1 with TRBJ1-4; the D gene is possibly TRBD1 (5 bases). Germline V gives CDR1 SGHRS, CDR2 YFSETQ. The CDR3 is 14 amino acids. With 2 bases removed from V and 6 bases from J, the gap between germline ends came to 11 bases.